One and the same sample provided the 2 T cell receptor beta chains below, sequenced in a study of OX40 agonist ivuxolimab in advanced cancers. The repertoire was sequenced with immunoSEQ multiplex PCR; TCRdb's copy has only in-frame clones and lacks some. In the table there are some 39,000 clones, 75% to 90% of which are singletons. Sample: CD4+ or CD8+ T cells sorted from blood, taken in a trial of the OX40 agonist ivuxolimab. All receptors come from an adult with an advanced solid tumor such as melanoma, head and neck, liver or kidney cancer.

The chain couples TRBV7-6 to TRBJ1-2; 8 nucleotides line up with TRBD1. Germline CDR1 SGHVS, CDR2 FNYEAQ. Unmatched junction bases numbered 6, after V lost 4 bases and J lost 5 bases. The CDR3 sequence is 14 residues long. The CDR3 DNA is TGTGCCAGCAGCTCAACAGGGGGGACTTATGGCTACACCTTC. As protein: CASSSTGGTYGYTF.

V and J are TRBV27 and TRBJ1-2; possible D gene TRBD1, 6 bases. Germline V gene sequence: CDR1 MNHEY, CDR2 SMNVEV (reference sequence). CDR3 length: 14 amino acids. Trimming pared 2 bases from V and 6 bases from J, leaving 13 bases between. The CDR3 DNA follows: TGTGCCAGCAGTTTAAGTGCAGGGGAAGATGGCTACACCTTC. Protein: CASSLSAGEDGYTF.